Below, 8 T cell receptor beta chains from the same sample are listed, as sequenced in a study of long-term antiretroviral therapy in people with HIV. They ran version v3.0 of the immunoSEQ assay at survey level. Measured with immunoSEQ multiplex PCR; TCRdb has only the in-frame clones, and not every one. Of about 24,000 clones listed, approximately 80% are singletons. The sample in question was unsorted PBMCs, obtained 4.4 years after starting antiretroviral therapy. Receptors originate from a man younger than 40 with HIV.

The chain is built from TRBV19 and TRBJ1-1, with D maybe TRBD1 (6 bases). Trimming removed 5 bases from V and 5 bases from J, with 15 bases in between. The CDR3 spans 14 residues. Germline lookup yields CDR1 LNHDA and CDR2 SQIVND (reference sequence). CDR3 in amino acids: CASSFAGAWTEAFF. In nucleotides, the CDR3 is TGTGCCAGTAGTTTTGCAGGGGCATGGACTGAAGCTTTCTTT.

The rearrangement links TRBV18 to TRBJ2-1; D is undetermined. The V end was cut by 0 bases, the J end by 1 base, with 10 bases between. The CDR3 extends over 16 amino acids. In germline, CDR1 is KGHSH, CDR2 LQKENI. Here the CDR3 DNA reads TGTGCCAGCTCACCACCGAAAGGATTGTCCTACAATGAGCAGTTCTTC. Translated, it gives CASSPPKGLSYNEQFF. Full variable domain (rest looked up from reference TRBV18 and TRBJ2-1): NAGVMQNPRHLVRRRGQEARLRCSPMKGHSHVYWYRQLPEEGLKFMVYLQKENIIDESGMPKERFSAEFPKEGPSILRIQQVVRGDSAAYFCASSPPKGLSYNEQFFGPGTRLTVL.

The rearrangement uses TRBV6-6 and TRBJ1-2, with TRBD1 matching 9 bases. CDR1 and CDR2 from the germline V gene are MNHNY and SVGAGI (reference sequence). The CDR3 extends over 16 amino acids. The junction had 8 bases not matched to a gene; V was cut back by 6 bases and J by 0 bases. CDR3 nucleotides: TGTGCCAGCAGGCGCACACAGGGGGCCCCTAACTATGGCTACACCTTC. It is translated as CASRRTQGAPNYGYTF.

The chain is built from TRBV27 and TRBJ1-2, with D possibly TRBD1 on 5 matching bases. The CDR3 loop spans 16 amino acids. Germline CDR1 is MNHEY and CDR2 is SMNVEV (reference sequence). Trimming stripped 0 bases from V and 8 bases from J, with 19 bases between. CDR3 protein: CASSLSRQALGGGYTF. CDR3 coding DNA: TGTGCCAGCAGTTTATCCAGACAAGCCCTCGGGGGGGGCTACACCTTC.

This sequence joins TRBV4-3 and TRBJ2-7; 12 bases line up with TRBD2. Unmatched junction bases numbered 3, after V lost 1 base and J lost 2 bases. The CDR3 loop spans 16 amino acids. Germline lookup yields CDR1 LGHNA and CDR2 YSLEER. The CDR3 loop is CASSQVRTSGAYEQYF. CDR3 DNA: TGCGCCAGCAGCCAAGTTCGGACTAGCGGGGCCTACGAGCAGTACTTC.

The CDR3 DNA reads TGTGCCAGCAGTTACTCATCATCTGGAAACACCATATATTTT. Amino acids: CASSYSSSGNTIYF. The chain combines TRBV6-5 with TRBJ1-3; no firm D call. The CDR3 loop spans 14 amino acids. Germline V gene lookup returns CDR1 MNHEY and CDR2 SVGAGI. V gave up 0 bases and J gave up 1 base, with 4 bases separating them.

This chain joins TRBV6-1 and TRBJ2-7, with 9 positions matching TRBD1. Losses at the gene ends were 4 bases for V and 2 bases for J; bases not matched to a gene: 3. Germline CDR1 MNHNS, CDR2 SASEGT. The CDR3 consists of 14 residues. The CDR3 coding sequence is TGTGCCAGCAGTGCAGGACAGGGGACCTACGAGCAGTACTTC. Amino acids: CASSAGQGTYEQYF.

CDR3 loop: CASSLGRSTANEQFF. The CDR3 nucleotides read TGTGCCAGCAGCCTAGGAAGGAGCACTGCGAATGAGCAGTTCTTC. The gene calls are TRBV7-9 and TRBJ2-1; D not certain. V lost 5 bases and J lost 7, with 18 bases in between. Germline CDR1 is SEHNR and CDR2 is FQNEAQ (reference sequence). The CDR3 is 15 residues long.